This T cell receptor (beta chain) is drawn from a study of blood T cell repertoires in COVID-19 (dated by TCRdb to 2018 to 2021). At the level of the whole study: Samples from collaborators originated in the United States, Italy and Spain and spanned both the acute and convalescent phases of COVID-19. The material from the prospective study consisted of cDNA or gDNA derived from T cells, B-cell-depleted T cells, or PBMCs. Subjects who had been exposed to COVID-19, were actively infected with it, or had recovered from it provided the deeply sampled blood TCRbeta repertoires that made up the dataset. A freely available public database, intended as a resource for researchers studying the immune response to SARS-CoV-2, is where the repertoires were released. Samples were obtained from the ongoing ImmuneRACE study (first 160 participants) and from 1,200 or so subjects provided by 6 global collaborators. Nearly every sample came with metadata listing a de-identified subject ID, COVID-19 status, age in years and sex. Where available, HLA class I and class II types were taken from metadata supplied by the sample provider and were not determined by assay-based typing.

Whole blood was collected in K2EDTA tubes by collaborating institutions according to the institutions' own protocols. For TCRbeta analysis, collaborator samples were shipped as frozen whole blood, as isolated PBMCs, or as DNA extracted from either sample type. On this clone: Its antigen specificity is not known. No quality values exist for individual bases; no much larger clone is one base distant.

Study-level results and caveats: Clinical and demographic metadata were provided uncurated, with the amount varying by source and participant.

The germline V gene (reference sequence) supplies CDR1 LNHDA and CDR2 SQIVND. Measured from the cysteine to the phenylalanine, the CDR3 is 12 residues long. Just the 36-base CDR3 DNA is kept, in frame starting at base 1. V sheds 7 bases and J sheds 10 bases, leaving 16 bases between their ends. TCRbeta CDR3 regions were amplified from genomic DNA using the immunoSEQ Assay, a bias-controlled multiplex PCR. The published analysis was carried out like this. The number of nucleated cells in each sample was estimated from the amplification of reference gene primers within the assay. Sequence reads were collapsed and filtered to measure the absolute abundance of every unique TCRbeta CDR3 rearrangement. Productive Simpson clonality was computed per sample as the square root of Simpson's diversity index over productive rearrangements. TCRdb took this table from immuneACCESS and kept in-frame rearrangements with V and J called. Such tables lack part of the clones; where checked against another copy, unresolved V genes explain under half of the gap, and the rest is unexplained. The V and J calls and clone size were taken over from that table, and D and trimming were inferred from the DNA. Recorded for this sample are fewer than 90,000 clones; around three quarters of them occurred a single time. The top ten clones comprise roughly 19% of the sample.

The chain joins TRBV19 to TRBJ1-1, with TRBD1 tentatively as D gene (6 bases match). The receptor was isolated from a woman older than 75 with acute or convalescent COVID-19. Sequencing was carried out using peripheral blood. The CDR3 in this case is CASTHRGGRAFF. Read as DNA, the sequence is TGTGCCAGTACCCATAGGGGGGGGAGAGCTTTCTTT.